This TCR beta chain was observed in a study of blood T cell repertoires in COVID-19 (dated by TCRdb to 2020 to 2021). About the investigation overall: Samples covering the acute and convalescent phases of COVID-19 were provided by collaborators in the United States, Italy and Spain. The prospective study material was composed of cDNA or gDNA derived from T cells, B-cell-depleted T cells, or PBMCs. The dataset comprised deeply sampled blood TCRbeta repertoires from subjects exposed to, actively infected with, or recovered from COVID-19. A freely available public database, intended as a resource for researchers studying the immune response to SARS-CoV-2, is where the repertoires were released. The samples were drawn from the first 160 participants of the ongoing ImmuneRACE study and from 950 to 1,500 subjects provided by 6 global collaborators. A de-identified subject ID, COVID-19 status, age in years and sex were almost always included in the sample metadata. Where available, HLA class I and class II types were taken from metadata supplied by the sample provider and were not determined by assay-based typing. Here is what the overall study found, with its caveats: How much clinical and demographic metadata was included differed by source and by participant, and the metadata was provided uncurated.

A single count supports this clone. The antigen it recognizes is unknown. The record has no base qualities; no much larger clone is one base away. Other DNA sequences from this sample encode an identical CDR3 as well. The CDR3, from cysteine to phenylalanine, totals 14 residues. Here the CDR3 DNA is all that survives: 42 bases in frame from base 1. CDR1 and CDR2, looked up from the germline V gene, are SGHVS and FQNEAQ. V is pruned by 3 bases and J by 3 bases, leaving 2 bases of the junction without a gene match. TCRbeta CDR3 regions were amplified from genomic DNA using the immunoSEQ Assay, a bias-controlled multiplex PCR. From the authors' description of their analysis: The number of nucleated cells in each sample was estimated by amplification of reference gene primers within the assay. To quantify the absolute abundance of each unique TCRbeta CDR3 rearrangement, sequence reads were collapsed and filtered. For each sample, productive Simpson clonality was calculated by taking the square root of Simpson's diversity index across productive rearrangements. TCRdb limited this immuneACCESS table to in-frame rearrangements with V and J called. A share of clones is missing; checked studies link under half to unresolved V genes, and the rest is unexplained. V and J calls plus clone size are reproduced from that table; the DNA served to infer D and trimming. Across this sample there are roughly 230,000 clones, with 80% to 85% seen only once. The ten largest clones represent approximately 4% of the sample.

Whole blood was collected in K2EDTA tubes by collaborating institutions according to the institutions' own protocols. For TCRbeta analysis, collaborator samples were shipped as frozen whole blood, as isolated PBMCs, or as DNA extracted from either sample type. The sample consisted of peripheral blood. The receptor's source is a man between 50 and 59 years old with active or convalescent COVID-19. The chain is assembled from TRBV7-8 and TRBJ1-5, with 7 bases matching TRBD1. The nucleotide sequence reads as follows: TGTGCCAGCAGCTTTGACAGGGTCAATCAGCCCCAGCATTTT. This translates into CASSFDRVNQPQHF.